This T cell receptor (beta chain) originates from a study of beta chain features in type 1 diabetes. Study-level results: Patients and controls would be equally affected if PCR favored shorter templates. Moderate but significant shortening of TCRB CDR3s was recorded in all four CD4+ subsets from Type 1 diabetes patients.

CDR3 length: 11 amino acids. CDR1 and CDR2 from the germline V gene are DFQATT and SNEGSKA (reference sequence). The V end lost 1 base, the J end lost 13 bases, and 11 bases lay between the germline ends. Notes on this clone: The antigen is undetermined.

The whole isolated RNA underwent reverse transcription, so sequencing captured expressed TCRB transcripts. Approximately 3.9 million reads per sample were averaged for naive, central memory and regulatory samples. The data were produced by immunoSEQ multiplex PCR, yet TCRdb's version contains in-frame clones alone and is incomplete. The sample carries 130,000 to 150,000 clones, around 9.3% recorded once. CD45RO/CCR7/CD25/CD127/CD95/CD27 separated CD4+ naive, central memory, regulatory and stem cell-like memory cells by sorting. Specimen: naive CD4+ T cells from blood. The gene calls are TRBV20-1 and TRBJ2-1, with D tentatively TRBD2 (6 bases). This TCR was sampled from a man younger than 35 in good health. CDR3 sequence reads: CSARVRESQFF. The CDR3 DNA reads as TGCAGTGCTAGAGTGCGGGAAAGCCAGTTCTTC.